The subject of this entry is one T cell receptor (beta chain). This record belongs to a study of T cell changes during pregnancy in multiple sclerosis. Germline CDR1 is SGHTS and CDR2 is YDEGEE. The length of the CDR3 is 11 residues. V lost 0 bases and J 10 bases, leaving 7 bases between the germline ends. Method: immunoSEQ multiplex PCR; TCRdb's copy keeps in-frame clones and lacks some. The sample records under 120,000 clones, roughly 92% being singletons. This chain joins TRBV5-8 and TRBJ1-1; D gene ambiguous. The specimen was peripheral blood, collected after pregnancy. The clonotype originates from a female donor with multiple sclerosis, enrolled in a pregnancy study. The chain's CDR3 is CASSLARVAFF. DNA for the CDR3: TGTGCCAGCAGCTTGGCGCGGGTAGCTTTCTTT.